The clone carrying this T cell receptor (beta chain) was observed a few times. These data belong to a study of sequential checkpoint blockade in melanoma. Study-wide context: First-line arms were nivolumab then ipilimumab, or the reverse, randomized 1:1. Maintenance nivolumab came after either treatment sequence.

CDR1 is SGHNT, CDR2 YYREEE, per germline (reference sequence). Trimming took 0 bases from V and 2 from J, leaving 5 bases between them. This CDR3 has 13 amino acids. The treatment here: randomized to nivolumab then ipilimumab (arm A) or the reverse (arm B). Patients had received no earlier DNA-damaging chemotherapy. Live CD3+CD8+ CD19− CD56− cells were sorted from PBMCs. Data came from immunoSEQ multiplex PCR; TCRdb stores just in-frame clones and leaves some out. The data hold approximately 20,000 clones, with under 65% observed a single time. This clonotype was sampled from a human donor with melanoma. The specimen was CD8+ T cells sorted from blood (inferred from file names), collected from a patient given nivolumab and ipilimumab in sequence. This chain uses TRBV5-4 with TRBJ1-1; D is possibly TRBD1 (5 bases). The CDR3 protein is CASSLGGNTEAFF. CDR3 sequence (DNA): TGTGCCAGCAGCTTGGGGGGCAACACTGAAGCTTTCTTT.